The 28 T cell receptor beta chains listed next were all sequenced from one sample in a study of T cells in Graves' hyperthyroidism and ophthalmopathy. The investigators amplified TCR beta CDR3 regions from RNA transcripts. Carried out on the TCR CDR3, a first-round RT-PCR used the HTBI primer set. TCRdb ran MiXCR on the multiplex PCR reads and lists one entry per CDR3 protein. The sample records approximately 520,000 distinct CDR3 sequences, around 21% being singletons. Sequenced input: blood. These receptors were collected from a man between 18 and 29 years old with Graves' hyperthyroidism.

Turning to this clonotype: One end of the junction does not line up with germline, which may come from a read error. The chain has TRBV2 and TRBJ2-1; TRBD2 matches 10 bases. Germline loops: CDR1 SNHLY, CDR2 FYNNEI. The length of the CDR3 is 15 residues. CDR3 DNA: TGTGCCAGCAGCGCACTAGCGGGGACTAACAATGGGCAGTTCTTC. Translating gives CASSALAGTNNGQFF.

The rearrangement links TRBV2 to TRBJ2-7, with TRBD1 matching over 8 bases. V lost 3 bases and J lost 4; bases outside the gene matches: 8. CDR3 length: 15 amino acids. Germline V gives CDR1 SNHLY, CDR2 FYNNEI. This chain's CDR3 is CASSEGDRGTYEQYF. The CDR3 DNA reads as TGTGCCAGCAGTGAGGGTGACAGGGGAACATACGAGCAGTACTTC.

This clonotype was found a few times. The genes are TRBV11-2 and TRBJ2-7; D is ambiguous. The V and J ends lost 5 bases and 2 bases respectively, with 7 bases between them. Germline V gene lookup returns CDR1 SGHAT and CDR2 FQNNGV. The CDR3 spans 12 residues. Here the CDR3 reads CASSESAYEQYF. The CDR3 DNA sequence: TGTGCCAGCAGCGAATCGGCCTACGAGCAGTACTTC.

This clonotype came up a few times. This chain uses TRBV3-1 with TRBJ2-4; 11 bases align to TRBD2. Trimming at V came to 3 bases and at J to 2 bases, leaving 6 bases not matched to a gene. Germline CDR1 LGHDT, CDR2 YNNKEL (reference sequence). This CDR3 is built from 17 residues. CDR3 sequence: CASSHATSGGTKNIQYF. For the CDR3, the DNA is TGTGCCAGCAGCCATGCCACTAGCGGGGGTACCAAAAACATTCAGTACTTC.

The sample holds many counts of this clonotype. The chain combines TRBV7-2 with TRBJ2-5, with 8 nucleotides matching TRBD2. The CDR3 length is 15 residues. CDR1 is SGHTA, CDR2 FQGNSA, per germline. Trimming at V came to 1 base and at J to 6 bases, leaving 7 bases not matched to a gene. The CDR3 here is CASSLEGRGVKTQYF. CDR3 nucleotide sequence: TGTGCCAGCAGCTTAGAGGGGCGGGGGGTAAAGACCCAGTACTTC.

This clonotype was seen ten or more times. It is likely a read error, because the conserved phenylalanine at the end of the CDR3 is missing. This chain joins TRBV28 and TRBJ2-2; a weak D match, TRBD1 (5 bases). V gave up 7 bases and J gave up 5 bases, with 14 bases separating them. Germline V gene data show CDR1 as MDHEN and CDR2 as SYDVKM. The CDR3 consists of 14 residues. The CDR3 sequence: CASMFQGHTGELFS. In DNA, the CDR3 is TGTGCCAGCATGTTCCAGGGTCATACCGGGGAGCTGTTTTCT.

This clonotype was observed many times. The V gene is TRBV30, the J gene TRBJ1-2; D gene uncertain. The CDR3 spans 14 residues. Trimming shortened V by 3 bases and J by 6 bases, and 17 bases separated the two germline ends. Germline V gene data show CDR1 as GTSNPN and CDR2 as SVGIG (reference sequence). This CDR3 is CAWRGPSGRNGYTF. CDR3 bases: TGTGCCTGGAGAGGACCTTCCGGACGGAATGGCTACACCTTC.

This clonotype appeared a few times. A much bigger clone sits one base away, suggesting this may be a read error. The V gene is TRBV28, the J gene TRBJ2-7; D is ambiguous. V lost 0 bases, J lost 0 bases, and 6 bases lay in between. The CDR3 consists of 14 residues. Germline-derived CDR1 and CDR2 are MDHEN and SYDVKM. CDR3 amino acids: CASSLWGSSYEQYF. The DNA for the CDR3 is TGTGCCAGCAGTTTATGGGGCAGCTCCTACGAGCAGTACTTC.

The chain joins TRBV19 to TRBJ1-5; D perhaps matches TRBD1 (5 bases). The CDR3 extends over 14 amino acids. Germline V gene data show CDR1 as LNHDA and CDR2 as SQIVND (reference sequence). Trimming took off 6 bases at V and 2 bases at J, with 11 bases between the two ends. The CDR3: CASSRRGGNQPQHF. The DNA of the CDR3 is TGTGCCAGTAGCCGCCGGGGGGGCAATCAGCCCCAGCATTTT.

This clonotype has only one observation. The chain uses TRBV2 and TRBJ2-5, with TRBD2 identical over 7 bases. J lost 5 bases, V lost 3 bases, and 9 bases had no gene match. There are 15 residues in the CDR3. The germline V gene has CDR1 SNHLY and CDR2 FYNNEI. The CDR3 DNA reads TGTGCCAGCAGTGATGGAGCGGGGAGGTCGGAGACCCAGTACTTC. Protein product: CASSDGAGRSETQYF.

J is TRBJ1-6 and V is TRBV12-3 or TRBV12-4, with D possibly TRBD1 on 5 matching bases. Between the trimmed V and J ends, which lost 5 bases and 10 bases, there was a span of 15 bases. This CDR3 comprises 14 residues. The DNA of the CDR3 is TGTGCCAGCAGTCCTCAGGGTAGTTGGTCACCCCTCCACTTT. Protein product: CASSPQGSWSPLHF.

This clonotype occurred many times. The V gene is TRBV19, the J gene TRBJ1-5, with 7 nucleotides matching TRBD1. The junction had 7 bases not matched to a gene; V was cut back by 4 bases and J by 4 bases. From germline, CDR1 is LNHDA and CDR2 SQIVND (reference sequence). The CDR3 is 15 residues long. The CDR3: CASSTQGEVNQPQHF. In nucleotides, the CDR3 is TGTGCCAGTAGTACCCAGGGGGAAGTAAATCAGCCCCAGCATTTT.

There are many counts of this clonotype. V is TRBV12-3 or TRBV12-4 and J is TRBJ2-7; possibly TRBD1 or TRBD2 for D (6 bases each). The CDR3 length is 14 residues. Deletions cut 2 bases from V and 4 bases from J, with 12 bases between. The CDR3 sequence: CASSLTGGRYEQYF. The CDR3 nucleotides read TGTGCCAGCAGTTTAACCGGGGGCAGGTACGAGCAGTACTTC.

The rearrangement joins TRBV19 to TRBJ1-5; D remains unclear. Trimming shortened V by 7 bases and J by 5 bases, and 15 bases separated the two germline ends. This CDR3 comprises 14 residues. Looked up from germline, CDR1 is LNHDA and CDR2 is SQIVND (reference sequence). CDR3 in amino acids: CASNPDGRHQPQHF. In DNA form, the CDR3 reads TGTGCCAGTAATCCGGACGGGAGACATCAGCCCCAGCATTTT.

This clonotype was recorded a few times. The rearrangement uses TRBV4-1 and TRBJ2-7; D unclear. Germline assignment: CDR1 MGHRA and CDR2 YSYEKL. This CDR3 comprises 14 residues. Trimming removed 1 base from V and 6 bases from J, with 13 bases in between. CDR3 nucleotide sequence: TGCGCCAGCAGCCAAGTTTTGTCAGGTGGCGAGCAGTACTTC. Protein: CASSQVLSGGEQYF.

Here the CDR3 reads CASSEKVAQYF. DNA for the CDR3: TGTGCCAGCAGTGAAAAGGTAGCCCAGTACTTC. The chain employs TRBV12-3 or TRBV12-4 and TRBJ2-5; D is undetermined. The CDR3 has 11 residues. V was trimmed by 5 bases and J by 9 bases, leaving 10 bases between them.

There are many counts of this clonotype. The DNA of the CDR3 is TGTGCCAGCAGCTCATCCGGACATTGGGAGACCCAGTACTTC. Translating gives CASSSSGHWETQYF. The chain links TRBV11-2 to TRBJ2-5, with D perhaps TRBD1 (5 bases). Germline CDR1 and CDR2: SGHAT and FQNNGV. The CDR3 sequence is 14 residues long. Trimming shortened V by 4 bases and J by 5 bases, and 14 bases separated the two germline ends.

This clonotype was recorded at least ten times. The chain links TRBV6-1 to TRBJ2-2; 7 bases are a match to TRBD2. CDR3 length equals 17 residues. V lost 6 bases, J lost 5 bases, and 15 bases stayed unmatched. Per germline, CDR1 MNHNS and CDR2 SASEGT. CDR3 coding DNA: TGTGCCAGCAGGTCGATTGGCGGGGGTATACAAACCGGGGAGCTGTTTTTT. Translation: CASRSIGGGIQTGELFF.

The chain has TRBV7-9 and TRBJ1-2; possibly TRBD1 for D (5 bases). Trimming pared 3 bases from V and 3 bases from J, leaving 14 bases between. Germline V gives CDR1 SEHNR, CDR2 FQNEAQ (reference sequence). CDR3 length: 15 amino acids. The CDR3 loop reads CASSFPQGTYYGYTF. In nucleotides, the CDR3 is TGTGCCAGCAGCTTCCCGCAGGGCACCTACTATGGCTACACCTTC.

The chain recombines TRBV28 with TRBJ2-5; 11 nucleotides agree with TRBD2. This CDR3 comprises 17 residues. From germline, CDR1 is MDHEN and CDR2 SYDVKM. The ends lost 3 bases at V and 1 base at J; junction bases unmatched: 7. This chain's CDR3 is CASSLPSSGGTQETQYF. Here the CDR3 DNA reads TGTGCCAGCAGTTTGCCCTCTAGCGGGGGGACCCAAGAGACCCAGTACTTC. The whole variable domain, filled in from reference TRBV28 and TRBJ2-5, reads DVKVTQSSRYLVKRTGEKVFLECVQDMDHENMFWYRQDPGLGLRLIYFSYDVKMKEKGDIPEGYSVSREKKERFSLILESASTNQTSMYLCASSLPSSGGTQETQYFGPGTRLLVL.

At least ten counts were recorded for this clonotype. The J gene is TRBJ2-4, the V gene TRBV20-1; a possible D gene is TRBD2 (6 bases). V was cut by 5 bases and J by 0 bases, with 8 bases left in between. Germline V gene lookup returns CDR1 DFQATT and CDR2 SNEGSKA (reference sequence). CDR3 length equals 13 residues. CDR3 protein: CSAPGLAKNIQYF. In nucleotides, the CDR3 is TGCAGTGCTCCGGGACTAGCCAAAAACATTCAGTACTTC.

The sample holds many counts of this clonotype. V and J are TRBV20-1 and TRBJ2-7; the match to TRBD1 covers 7 bases. Losses at the gene ends were 3 bases for V and 0 bases for J; bases not matched to a gene: 8. CDR1 is DFQATT and CDR2 is SNEGSKA in the germline V gene (reference sequence). The CDR3 runs to 15 residues. Written as DNA, the CDR3 is TGCAGTGCTAGCTTGGACAGGCCGAGCTCCTACGAGCAGTACTTC. Translated: CSASLDRPSSYEQYF.

The J gene is TRBJ2-7, the V gene TRBV30; 9 positions agree with TRBD2. Germline CDR1 GTSNPN, CDR2 SVGIG (reference sequence). This CDR3 comprises 16 residues. With V trimmed by 0 bases and J by 5 bases, 11 bases remained unmatched. CDR3 sequence (DNA): TGTGCCTGGAGTGTGGGGGAAGGCGGGGGGGCCGACGAGCAGTACTTC. Amino acid sequence: CAWSVGEGGGADEQYF.

In this sample, this clonotype turned up many times. This chain connects TRBV20-1 to TRBJ1-5; no firm D call. Germline V lookup: CDR1 DFQATT, CDR2 SNEGSKA (reference sequence). CDR3 length equals 15 residues. Trimming pared 0 bases from V and 6 bases from J, leaving 15 bases between. The CDR3 spells CSARDSEGSSQPQHF. In nucleotides, the CDR3 is TGCAGTGCTAGAGATTCGGAGGGATCGAGTCAGCCCCAGCATTTT.

This clonotype was detected a few times. The chain carries TRBV6-1 and TRBJ2-5, with 9 nucleotides matching TRBD1. With V trimmed by 5 bases and J by 5 bases, 9 bases remained unmatched. Germline values: CDR1 MNHNS, CDR2 SASEGT. The CDR3 runs to 15 residues. The DNA of the CDR3 is TGTGCCAGCAGTCGACAGGGACAGGGATATGAGACCCAGTACTTC. Residues: CASSRQGQGYETQYF.

This clonotype showed up just a few times. The CDR3 sequence is CASSPLASTAYEQYF. The DNA for the CDR3 is TGTGCCAGCAGCCCCCTAGCTTCCACTGCATACGAGCAGTACTTC. The rearrangement joins TRBV12-3 or TRBV12-4 to TRBJ2-7; perhaps TRBD2 as D (5 bases). V was pared by 6 bases and J by 4 bases, with 19 bases between. This CDR3 comprises 15 residues.

This clonotype was counted ten times or more. Given a much more abundant clone one base away, this may be a read error. This chain connects TRBV6-5 to TRBJ2-5, with D possibly matching TRBD1 (5 bases). The CDR3 consists of 14 residues. The germline CDR1 and CDR2 sequences are MNHEY and SVGAGI. The DNA for the CDR3 is TGTGCCGGCAGTTACTCGACAGTTTACCAGACCCAGTACTTC. It translates to CAGSYSTVYQTQYF.

At least ten counts were recorded for this clonotype. The chain links TRBV7-2 to TRBJ1-5; the match to TRBD1 covers 7 bases. J lost 13 bases, V lost 4 bases, and 7 bases had no gene match. Germline CDR1 reads SGHTA; CDR2 reads FQGNSA. The CDR3 is made up of 12 amino acids. In nucleotides, the CDR3 is TGTGCCAGCAGCTCGACAGGGCCAGATCAGCATTTT. Translation gives CASSSTGPDQHF. The variable domain in full, with the rest retrieved from reference TRBV7-2 and TRBJ1-5, is GAGVSQSPSNKVTEKGKDVELRCDPISGHTALYWYRQSLGQGLEFLIYFQGNSAPDKSGLPSDRFSAERTGGSVSTLTIQRTQQEDSAVYLCASSSTGPDQHFGDGTRLSIL.